This T cell receptor beta chain derives from a study of blood T cell repertoires in COVID-19. The V and J ends lost 2 bases and 2 bases respectively, with 3 bases between them. The CDR3 has 12 amino acids. As processed by the authors: Amplification from reference gene primers served as the basis for estimated nucleated cell counts. Assay used: immunoSEQ multiplex PCR; TCRdb lists only in-frame clones, some missing. V and J calls and clone size are copied from that table; D and trimming were computed from the DNA. The sample has hundreds of thousands of clones, about 88% seen once. The rearrangement uses TRBV12-3 or TRBV12-4 and TRBJ1-2; unclear D gene. Sample: peripheral blood. The sequence was obtained from a woman aged 40 to 49 who had recovered from COVID-19. This CDR3 is CASSLQNYGYTF. CDR3 DNA: TGTGCCAGCAGTTTACAAAACTATGGCTACACCTTC.